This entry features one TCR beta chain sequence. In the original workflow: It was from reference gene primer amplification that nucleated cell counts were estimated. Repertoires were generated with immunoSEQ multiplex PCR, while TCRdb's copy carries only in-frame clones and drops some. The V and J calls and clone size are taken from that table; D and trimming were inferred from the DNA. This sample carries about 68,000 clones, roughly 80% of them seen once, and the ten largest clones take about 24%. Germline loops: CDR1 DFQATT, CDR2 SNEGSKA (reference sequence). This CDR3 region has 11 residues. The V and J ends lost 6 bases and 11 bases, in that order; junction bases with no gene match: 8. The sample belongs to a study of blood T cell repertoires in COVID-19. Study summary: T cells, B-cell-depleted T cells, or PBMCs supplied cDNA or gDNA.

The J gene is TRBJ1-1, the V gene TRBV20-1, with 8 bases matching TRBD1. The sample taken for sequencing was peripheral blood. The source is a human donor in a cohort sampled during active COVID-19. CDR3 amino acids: CSAIDRGSAFF. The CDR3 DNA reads TGCAGTGCAATCGACAGGGGATCGGCTTTCTTT.